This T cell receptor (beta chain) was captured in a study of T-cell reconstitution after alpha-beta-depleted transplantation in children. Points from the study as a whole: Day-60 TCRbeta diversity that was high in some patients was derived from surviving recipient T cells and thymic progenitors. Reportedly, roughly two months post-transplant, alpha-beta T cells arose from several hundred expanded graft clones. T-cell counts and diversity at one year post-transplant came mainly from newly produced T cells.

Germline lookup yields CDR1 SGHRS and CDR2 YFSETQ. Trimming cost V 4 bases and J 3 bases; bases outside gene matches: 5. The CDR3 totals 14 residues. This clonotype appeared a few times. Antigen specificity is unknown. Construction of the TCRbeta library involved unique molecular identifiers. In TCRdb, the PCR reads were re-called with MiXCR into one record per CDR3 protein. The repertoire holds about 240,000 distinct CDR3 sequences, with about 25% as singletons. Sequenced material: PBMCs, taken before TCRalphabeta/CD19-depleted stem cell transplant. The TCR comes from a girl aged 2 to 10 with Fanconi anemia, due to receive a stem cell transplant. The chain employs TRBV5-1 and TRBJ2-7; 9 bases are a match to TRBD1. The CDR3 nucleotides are TGCGCCAGCAGCGACAGGGGGGTAGGCTACGAGCAGTACTTC. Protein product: CASSDRGVGYEQYF.